This is a list of T cell receptor beta chains from one sample in a study of shared clonotypes between healthy human individuals. Sequencing was performed with immunoSEQ multiplex PCR; in TCRdb, only in-frame clones are kept and a portion is missing. The sample lists around 1.1 million clones; 70% to 80% were seen once. Source material: memory CD4+ T cells from PBMCs. These receptors were taken from a man younger than 35 in good health. Some clones in this sample may be carry-over from other donors' samples. Both conserved end residues are part of each CDR3. The D gene is left open where the match is weak. Size values are once, few and many counts, or a class for expanded clones, and some rows have none.

V gene,D gene,clone size,J gene,CDR3 protein,CDR3 DNA
TRBV7-2,.,.,TRBJ1-1,CASSFSFGQEAFF,TGTGCCAGCAGCTTCAGCTTCGGGCAGGAAGCTTTCTTT
TRBV6-6,.,.,TRBJ1-1,CASSSQGGTTGTEAFF,TGTGCCAGCAGTTCCCAAGGGGGAACAACCGGGACTGAAGCTTTCTTT
TRBV2,.,.,TRBJ1-4,CASQPNRGGGEKLFF,TGTGCCAGCCAACCCAATAGGGGAGGTGGGGAAAAACTGTTTTTT
TRBV9,.,once,TRBJ2-7,CASSPEGGSSSYEQYF,TGTGCCAGCAGCCCGGAGGGGGGAAGTAGCTCCTACGAGCAGTACTTC
TRBV18,.,.,TRBJ1-2,CASSPAGGHGYTF,TGTGCCAGCTCACCCGCGGGGGGGCATGGCTACACCTTC
TRBV19,.,.,TRBJ1-2,CASSRQDFYGYTF,TGTGCCAGTAGTCGACAGGATTTCTATGGCTACACCTTC
TRBV7-2,.,.,TRBJ1-5,CASSLGDSANQPQHF,TGTGCCAGCAGCTTAGGAGACAGTGCCAATCAGCCCCAGCATTTT
TRBV11-2,.,.,TRBJ1-2,CASSPLAGGYGYTF,TGTGCCAGCAGCCCCCTGGCGGGGGGCTATGGCTACACCTTC
TRBV28,.,.,TRBJ1-1,CASTPGGHLNTEAFF,TGTGCCAGCACCCCGGGGGGACACTTGAACACTGAAGCTTTCTTT
TRBV29-1,.,.,TRBJ2-7,CSVGGNGYEQYF,TGCAGCGTTGGCGGGAACGGGTACGAGCAGTACTTC
TRBV7-6,.,.,TRBJ2-5,CASSMGQKETQYF,TGTGCCAGCAGCATGGGCCAAAAAGAGACCCAGTACTTC
TRBV7-9,.,.,TRBJ1-2,CASSSLWGTANYGYTF,TGTGCCAGCAGCTCCCTTTGGGGAACGGCTAACTATGGCTACACCTTC
TRBV9,TRBD2,.,TRBJ2-1,CASSVLAGVFDEQFF,TGTGCCAGCAGCGTGCTAGCGGGAGTATTCGATGAGCAGTTCTTC
TRBV2,TRBD1,many,TRBJ1-2,CASFRPGQGLGYTF,TGTGCCAGCTTTCGACCGGGACAGGGGTTGGGCTACACCTTC
TRBV28,TRBD1,.,TRBJ2-5,CASSFGWRQGSTQYF,TGTGCCAGCAGTTTTGGCTGGCGACAGGGCAGCACCCAGTACTTC
TRBV11-3,.,.,TRBJ1-2,CASSLGGDVGGYTF,TGTGCCAGCAGCTTAGGTGGAGACGTCGGTGGCTACACCTTC
TRBV6-5,.,.,TRBJ2-2,CASSSSGLNTGELFF,TGTGCCAGCAGTTCGAGCGGTTTGAACACCGGGGAGCTGTTTTTT
TRBV25-1,.,.,TRBJ1-1,CASSGNTEAFF,TGTGCCAGCAGTGGGAACACTGAAGCTTTCTTT
TRBV7-2,.,.,TRBJ1-4,CASSFMAQNEKLFF,TGTGCCAGCAGCTTTATGGCCCAAAATGAAAAACTGTTTTTT
TRBV15,.,.,TRBJ2-1,CATSRESGTYNEQFF,TGTGCCACCAGCAGAGAATCCGGGACTTACAATGAGCAGTTCTTC
TRBV2,.,.,TRBJ1-6,CASSYTGDNSPLHF,TGTGCCAGCAGCTACACAGGAGATAATTCACCCCTCCACTTT
TRBV9,TRBD2,.,TRBJ2-5,CASGGLADPWGGETQYF,TGTGCCAGCGGAGGACTAGCGGACCCATGGGGCGGAGAGACCCAGTACTTC
TRBV7-9,TRBD1,.,TRBJ2-7,CASSLRQGHEQYF,TGTGCCAGCAGCTTACGACAGGGCCACGAGCAGTACTTC
TRBV6-1,TRBD2,few,TRBJ2-3,CASSATSGSDTQYF,TGTGCCAGCAGTGCTACTAGCGGTTCAGATACGCAGTATTTT
TRBV7-2,.,.,TRBJ2-5,CASSLGGATQYF,TGTGCCAGCAGCTTAGGGGGGGCGACCCAGTACTTC
TRBV7-2,TRBD1,few,TRBJ1-5,CASSSRTGEGQPQHF,TGTGCCAGCAGCTCCCGGACAGGGGAGGGACAGCCCCAGCATTTT
TRBV7-2,.,few,TRBJ2-1,CASSPPGLRGNEQFF,TGTGCCAGCAGCCCTCCGGGACTCAGAGGTAATGAGCAGTTCTTC
TRBV5-1,.,few,TRBJ1-1,CASSPGDRNTEAFF,TGCGCCAGCAGCCCGGGCGACAGGAACACTGAAGCTTTCTTT
TRBV2,TRBD1,.,TRBJ1-2,CASSDNNYGTVYGYTF,TGTGCCAGCAGCGATAATAATTACGGGACAGTCTATGGCTACACCTTC
TRBV5-1,.,.,TRBJ2-1,CASTAFAGSYNEQFF,TGCGCCAGCACCGCCTTCGCGGGGTCCTACAATGAGCAGTTCTTC
TRBV19,TRBD1,few,TRBJ1-2,CASSSDRDRVSITF,TGTGCCAGTAGTTCCGACCGGGACAGGGTATCGATCACCTTC